This T cell receptor (beta chain) was found in a study of blood T cell repertoires in COVID-19. Measured with immunoSEQ multiplex PCR; TCRdb has only the in-frame clones, and not every one. The sample has 300,000 to 450,000 clones, around 89% seen once. The germline V gene encodes CDR1 SGHKS and CDR2 YYEKEE (reference sequence). The V end lost 1 base, the J end lost 0 bases, and 5 bases lay between the germline ends. There are 15 residues in the CDR3. The sequence was obtained from a woman under 30 who had recovered from COVID-19. The source material was PBMCs or T cells enriched from blood (not recorded which). The chain is built from TRBV5-5 and TRBJ1-6, with no clear D. CDR3 DNA: TGTGCCAGCAGCTTGACGGGCTCCTATAATTCACCCCTCCACTTT. Its protein product is CASSLTGSYNSPLHF. Full variable domain (missing parts from reference TRBV5-5 and TRBJ1-6): DAGVTQSPTHLIKTRGQQVTLRCSPISGHKSVSWYQQVLGQGPQFIFQYYEKEERGRGNFPDRFSARQFPNYSSELNVNALLLGDSALYLCASSLTGSYNSPLHFGNGTRLTVT.